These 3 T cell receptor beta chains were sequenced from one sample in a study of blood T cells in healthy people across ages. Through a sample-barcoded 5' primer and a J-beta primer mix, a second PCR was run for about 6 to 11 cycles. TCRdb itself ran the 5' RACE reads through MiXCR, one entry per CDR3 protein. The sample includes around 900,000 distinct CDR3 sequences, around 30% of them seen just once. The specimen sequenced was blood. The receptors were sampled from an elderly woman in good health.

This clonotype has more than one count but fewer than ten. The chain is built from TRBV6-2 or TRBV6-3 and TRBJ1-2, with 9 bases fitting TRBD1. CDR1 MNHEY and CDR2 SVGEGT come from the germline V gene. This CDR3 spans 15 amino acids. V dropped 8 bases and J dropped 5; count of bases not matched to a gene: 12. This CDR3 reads CASAGQGKGLYGYTF. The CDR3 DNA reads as TGTGCCAGCGCTGGACAGGGGAAGGGATTGTATGGCTACACCTTC.

The CDR3 DNA follows: TGTGCCAGCAGCGTCGGTGGGTTCGATGAGCAGTTCTTC. Its protein product is CASSVGGFDEQFF. The chain uses TRBV12-3 or TRBV12-4 and TRBJ2-1; D remains unclear. V shed 6 bases and J shed 8 bases, with 14 bases lying between them. This CDR3 region has 13 residues.

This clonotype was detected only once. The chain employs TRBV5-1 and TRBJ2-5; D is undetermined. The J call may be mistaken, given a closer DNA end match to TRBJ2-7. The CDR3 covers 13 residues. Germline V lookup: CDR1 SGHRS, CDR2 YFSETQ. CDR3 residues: CASSLGVGNEQYF. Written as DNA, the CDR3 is TGCGCCAGCAGCTTGGGAGTTGGGAACGAGCAGTACTTC.